The clone carrying this T cell receptor (beta chain) was picked up a small number of times. The CDR3 sequence is 16 residues long. V lost 5 bases and J 0 bases, leaving 15 bases between the germline ends. The V gene's germline CDR1 is SGHRS and CDR2 YFSETQ. Amplification targeted TCR beta CDR3 regions from RNA transcripts. An initial round of RT-PCR targeting the TCR CDR3 relied on the HTBI primer set. TCRdb recomputed calls from the multiplex PCR reads with MiXCR, one row per CDR3 protein. This table has 600,000 to 900,000 distinct CDR3 sequences, about a sixth appearing once. This specimen comes from a study of T cells in Graves' hyperthyroidism and ophthalmopathy.

V usage is TRBV5-1 and J usage is TRBJ2-1; tentative D call: TRBD2 (6 bases). The source material was blood. The TCR comes from a man between 18 and 35 years old with Graves' hyperthyroidism. The CDR3 here is CASRARDFSSYNEQFF. The CDR3 DNA is TGCGCCAGCAGGGCCCGGGACTTCAGCTCCTACAATGAGCAGTTCTTC.